This is a list of T cell receptor beta chains from one sample in a study of T cell responses to AZD1222 COVID-19 vaccine. TCRdb's table, derived via immunoSEQ multiplex PCR, lists solely in-frame clones and lacks some. The top ten clones hold 18% of a sample with under 45,000 clones, roughly 83% of them seen once. The material was peripheral blood, obtained 28 days after the second AZD1222 dose. The source of these receptors is an adult who received the AZD1222 COVID-19 vaccine. CDR3s leave out the opening cysteine and the closing phenylalanine or tryptophan.

>TRBV18
ASSPRDSYEQY
>TRBV28
ASSFSITGGYEQY
>TRBV2
ASRTGPHEQY
>TRBV14
ASSQEGGLANYGYT
>TRBV11-3
ASSLASGYAGELF
>TRBV29-1
SVGTTNEKLF
>TRBV10-3
AISDFVVAGDRNNEQF
>TRBV5-1
ASSGQTGETQY
>TRBV6-1
ASSAVRGVRGSPLH
>TRBV5-1
ASSGDRAGYT
>TRBV19
ASSSDWGNTEAF
>TRBV7-3
ASSLAAGARTDTQY
>TRBV10-3
AISEGWQGKLQPQH
>TRBV10-3
AISGSGEGGYT
>TRBV27
ASSSGHYGYT
>TRBV3-1/TRBV3-2
ASSQGRASGYT
>TRBV30
AWSRRTGWNQPQH
>TRBV3-1/TRBV3-2
ASSQPLSGLAGGEQY
>TRBV6-6
ASSQTGVVSGYT
>TRBV15
ATSRDYGQGPDEKLF
>TRBV14
ASSQGQGLYNEQF
>TRBV6-5
ASSLEGVKKLF
>TRBV2
ASSEISAGTGGLRAF
>TRBV14
ASSQLAGVSYEQY
>TRBV3-1/TRBV3-2
ASSQSLGQSLGELF
>TRBV27
ASSLLGGELF
>TRBV5-1
ASSLAQGDGYT
>TRBV2
ASTRVQTGELF
>TRBV30
AWSRQRTEQY
>TRBV6-5
ASSSSGGEQF
>TRBV6-5
ASRISTGVNTEAF
>TRBV11-3
ASSFGTSGGDEQF
>TRBV5-1
ASSLEGQRNYGYT
>TRBV3-1/TRBV3-2
ASSHGTANSPLH
>TRBV7-3
ASSFRQGVTEAF
>TRBV2
ASSETFAGANVLT
>TRBV27
ASSFRGQMGNTGELF